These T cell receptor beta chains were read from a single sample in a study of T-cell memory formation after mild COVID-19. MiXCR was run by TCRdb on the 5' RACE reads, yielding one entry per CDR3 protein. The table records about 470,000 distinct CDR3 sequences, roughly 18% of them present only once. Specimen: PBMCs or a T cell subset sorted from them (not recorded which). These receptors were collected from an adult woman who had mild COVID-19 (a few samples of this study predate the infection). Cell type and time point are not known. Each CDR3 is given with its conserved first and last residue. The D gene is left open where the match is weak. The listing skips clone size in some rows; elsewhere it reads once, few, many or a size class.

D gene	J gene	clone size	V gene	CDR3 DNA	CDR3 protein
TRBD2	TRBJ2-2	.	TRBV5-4	TGTGCCAGCAGCTTCGGACTAGCGGGTACGAACACCGGGGAGCTGTTTTTT	CASSFGLAGTNTGELFF
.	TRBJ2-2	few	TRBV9	TGTGCCAGCAGCCCACGACCGGCCGGACATACCGGGGAGCTGTTTTTT	CASSPRPAGHTGELFF
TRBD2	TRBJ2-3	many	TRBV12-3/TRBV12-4	TGTGCCAGCAGTTTAATAGCGGGAGCCCCAGATACGCAGTATTTT	CASSLIAGAPDTQYF
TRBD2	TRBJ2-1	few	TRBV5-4	TGTGCCAGCAGCAGGGGACTAGCGAACTACAATGAGCAGTTCTTC	CASSRGLANYNEQFF
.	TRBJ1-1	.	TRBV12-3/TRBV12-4	TGTGCCAGCATCAACACAGGGCTGAACACTGAAGCTTTCTTT	CASINTGLNTEAFF
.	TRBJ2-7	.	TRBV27	TGTGCCAGCAGTTTATCGATAGGGGGGGGCGAGCAGTACTTC	CASSLSIGGGEQYF
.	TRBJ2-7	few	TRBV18	TGTGCCAGCTCACCTTCCTCCGGGAAGTACGAGCAGTACTTC	CASSPSSGKYEQYF
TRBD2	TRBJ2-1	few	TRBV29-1	TGCAGCGTTTGGGGCCTAGCGGGAGGGCTTGGGTACAATGAGCAGTTCTTC	CSVWGLAGGLGYNEQFF
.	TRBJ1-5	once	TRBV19	TGTGCCAGTAGTATATCGGGCGGGCAGCTGGGGAATCAGCCCCAGCATTTT	CASSISGGQLGNQPQHF
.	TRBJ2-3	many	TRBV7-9	TGTGCCAGCAGCGTTTTTGCAGGGGGGAAGTTTACAGATACGCAGTATTTT	CASSVFAGGKFTDTQYF
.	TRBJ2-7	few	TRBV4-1	TGCGCCAGCAGCCAAGAGGGGGAGTTCTACGAGCAGTACTTC	CASSQEGEFYEQYF
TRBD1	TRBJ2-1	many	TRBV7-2	TGTGCCAGCAGCCCTCGGACAGGGAATCACCCCAATGAGCAGTTCTTC	CASSPRTGNHPNEQFF
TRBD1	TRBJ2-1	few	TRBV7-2	TGTGCCAGCAGCTGGGGGGGACAGGGAGGCAATGAGCAGTTCTTC	CASSWGGQGGNEQFF
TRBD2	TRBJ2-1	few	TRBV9	TGTGCCAGCAGCGTGGGACTAGCGGGCGCTGGCCTCTCCTACAATGAGCAGTTCTTC	CASSVGLAGAGLSYNEQFF
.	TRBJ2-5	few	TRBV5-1	TGCGCCAGCAGCTTGGGGCGTAGGGCGGAGATTGGGGAGACCCAGTACTTC	CASSLGRRAEIGETQYF
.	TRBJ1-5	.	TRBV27	TGTGCCAGCAGGGCCTATAGCAATCAGCCCCAGCATTTT	CASRAYSNQPQHF
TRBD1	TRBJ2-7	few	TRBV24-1	TGTGCCACCAGTGATAGTGGACAGGGGACCTACGAGCAGTACTTC	CATSDSGQGTYEQYF
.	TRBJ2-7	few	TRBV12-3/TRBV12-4	TGTGCCAGCAGTTTATACCAGTCTGAGCAGTACTTC	CASSLYQSEQYF
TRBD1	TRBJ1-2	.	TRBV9	TGTGCCAGCAGCTCCCGGACAGGGGACTATGGCTTCACCTTC	CASSSRTGDYGFTF
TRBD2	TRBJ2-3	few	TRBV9	TGTGCCAGCAGCGGTCGACTAGCGGGAGGGATAATTTTGACGGATACGCAGTATTTT	CASSGRLAGGIILTDTQYF
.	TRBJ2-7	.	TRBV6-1	TGTGCCAGCAGTGAATTAGGGACGGTCTACGAGCAGTACTTC	CASSELGTVYEQYF
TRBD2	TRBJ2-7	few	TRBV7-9	TGTGCCAGCAGCTCGACGAGGGTATCGAGCGGGAGAACCTACGAGCAGTACTTC	CASSSTRVSSGRTYEQYF
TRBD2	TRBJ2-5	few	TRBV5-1	TGCGCCAGCAGCTTGGAGGGTGCTGCGGGGGTACACCAAGAGACCCAGTACTTC	CASSLEGAAGVHQETQYF
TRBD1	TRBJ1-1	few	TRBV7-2	TGTGCCAGCAGCCGCGCCGGGACAGAGAACACTGAAGCTTTCTTT	CASSRAGTENTEAFF
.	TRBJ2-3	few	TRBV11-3	TGTGCCAGCAACAAAGGGACAGATACGCAGTATTTT	CASNKGTDTQYF
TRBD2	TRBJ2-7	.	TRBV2	TGTGCCAGCAGTGAATTCTTACAGTCAGAACTAGCGGGAGAGGGTTACTTC	CASSEFLQSELAGEGYF
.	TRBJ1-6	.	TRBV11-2	TGTGCCAGCAGCTTCAAAGGGGATGGGAATTCACCCCTCCACTTT	CASSFKGDGNSPLHF
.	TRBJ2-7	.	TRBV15	TGTGCCACCAGCAGAGAAGAGACAGTCTACGAGCAGTACTTC	CATSREETVYEQYF
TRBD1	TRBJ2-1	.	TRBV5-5	TGTGCCAGCAGCTTGGTGCTACAGGGGGCATGGAATGAGCAGTTCTTC	CASSLVLQGAWNEQFF
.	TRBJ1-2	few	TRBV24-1	TGTGCCACCAGTGACCATACCAGGGAGGGGAGCTATGGCTACACCTTC	CATSDHTREGSYGYTF
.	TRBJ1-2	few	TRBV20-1	TGCAGTGCTAGAGATGGGACAACCTCATCAGGCTACACCTTC	CSARDGTTSSGYTF
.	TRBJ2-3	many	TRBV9	TGTGCCAGCAGCGCAGGGACAGATACGCAGTATTTT	CASSAGTDTQYF
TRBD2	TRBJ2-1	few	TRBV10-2	TGCGCCAGCAGCGGGAGCGGGGTCACCTACAATGAGCAGTTCTTC	CASSGSGVTYNEQFF
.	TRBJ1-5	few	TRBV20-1	TGCAGTGCTAGAGATATTTGGAATCAGCCCCAGCATTTT	CSARDIWNQPQHF
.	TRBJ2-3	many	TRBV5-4	TGTGCCAGCAGCCCTGGGTCCGGGCAGGGCTATGGAGATACGCAGTATTTT	CASSPGSGQGYGDTQYF
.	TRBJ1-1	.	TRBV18	TGTGCCAGCTCGCGCAGACAGGAGAACACTGAAGCTTTCTTT	CASSRRQENTEAFF